The 29 T cell receptor beta chains in this list originate from one sample, sequenced in a study of shared clonotypes between healthy human individuals. TCRdb keeps only in-frame clones here, not all; method: immunoSEQ multiplex PCR. Here the sample spans around 370,000 clones, approximately 97% being singletons. The sequenced sample was memory CD8+ T cells sorted from blood. Subset of the sample: CD45RO+ cells pooled with CCR7-negative TemRA cells. The receptors were sampled from a man younger than 40 in good health.

The chain joins TRBV29-1 to TRBJ2-7; TRBD2 is a possible D gene (6 bases). The CDR3 spans 11 residues. Trimming cost V 7 bases and J 3 bases, with 10 bases left between them. Germline CDR1 and CDR2: SQVTM and ANQGSEA. The CDR3: CSAATSYEQYF. The CDR3 coding sequence is TGCAGCGCCGCGACTAGCTACGAGCAGTACTTC.

This clone is a singleton in its sample. The chain couples TRBV28 to TRBJ2-7, with 10 bases matching TRBD1. This CDR3 has 15 residues. The germline gives CDR1 MDHEN, CDR2 SYDVKM. V lost 4 bases to trimming and J lost 5 bases; unmatched junction nucleotides: 8. CDR3 in DNA: TGTGCCAGCAGTTCTGCCGGGACAGGGGACCACGAGCAGTACTTC. Translating gives CASSSAGTGDHEQYF.

This rearrangement joins TRBV11-3 to TRBJ2-7, with D unclear. With 3 bases removed from V and 1 base from J, the gap between germline ends came to 4 bases. CDR3 length: 12 residues. CDR1 is SGHNT, CDR2 YENEEA, per germline. The CDR3 region has the DNA TGTGCCAGCAGCTTCGTTTCCTACGAGCAGTACTTC. Residues: CASSFVSYEQYF.

This clone was observed a single time. The V call is TRBV7-2, the J call TRBJ2-5; 10 nucleotides align to TRBD2. CDR1 is SGHTA, CDR2 FQGNSA, per germline. This CDR3 has 14 residues. V was clipped by 4 bases and J by 6 bases; unmatched bases: 5. The CDR3 DNA reads as TGTGCCAGCAGCTCGGGACTAGCGACCCAGACCCAGTACTTC. The encoded protein is CASSSGLATQTQYF.

This clone is a singleton in its sample. The J gene is TRBJ2-5, the V gene TRBV7-6, with TRBD1 identical over 7 bases. The CDR3 contains 14 residues. Per germline, CDR1 SGHVS and CDR2 FNYEAQ. Trimming cost V 0 bases and J 4 bases; bases outside gene matches: 2. The CDR3 DNA reads as TGTGCCAGCAGCTTAGCGGCAGGGGGAGAGACCCAGTACTTC. Encoded protein: CASSLAAGGETQYF. The full variable domain, completed using reference TRBV7-6 and TRBJ2-5, is GAGVSQSPRYKVTKRGQDVALRCDPISGHVSLYWYRQALGQGPEFLTYFNYEAQQDKSGLPNDRFSAERPEGSISTLTIQRTEQRDSAMYRCASSLAAGGETQYFGPGTRLLVL.

V is TRBV28 and J is TRBJ2-5; possibly TRBD1 for D (5 bases). CDR1 MDHEN and CDR2 SYDVKM come from the germline V gene. V was cut by 3 bases and J by 0 bases, with 8 bases left in between. This CDR3 spans 14 amino acids. The DNA for the CDR3 is TGTGCCAGCAGTTTTAGACAGTACCAAGAGACCCAGTACTTC. Translated: CASSFRQYQETQYF.

The chain links TRBV27 to TRBJ2-1, with a tentative D call TRBD1 (6 bases). Trimming cost V 3 bases and J 10 bases, with 22 bases left between them. From germline, CDR1 is MNHEY and CDR2 SMNVEV (reference sequence). This CDR3 comprises 16 residues. The CDR3 DNA follows: TGTGCCAGCAGTTTGGGGTTACAGGGTCGGGGTTCGGAGCAGTTCTTC. Translating it yields CASSLGLQGRGSEQFF.

The chain joins TRBV4-2 to TRBJ2-3; no firm D call. The CDR3 contains 16 residues. The germline gives CDR1 LGHNA, CDR2 YNFKEQ. Trimming removed 4 bases at V and 0 bases at J, with 14 bases between. The CDR3 is CASSPTGATSTDTQYF. In nucleotides, the CDR3 is TGTGCCAGCAGCCCTACTGGAGCGACTAGCACAGATACGCAGTATTTT.

V is TRBV18 and J is TRBJ1-3, with D tentatively TRBD1 (6 bases). The V end was cut by 3 bases, the J end by 9 bases, with 12 bases between. There are 13 residues in the CDR3. Germline CDR1 is KGHSH and CDR2 is LQKENI. The CDR3 sequence is CASSPNRDSTIYF. Written as DNA, the CDR3 is TGTGCCAGCTCACCGAACAGGGATAGCACCATATATTTT.

The chain has TRBV2 and TRBJ1-1, with a possible D match to TRBD1 (5 bases). CDR1 is SNHLY, CDR2 FYNNEI, per germline. V was shortened by 3 bases and J by 10 bases, with 12 bases between the two germline ends. The CDR3 loop spans 12 amino acids. CDR3 bases: TGTGCCAGCAGTGAGTGGGGTCAGGGAGCTTTCTTT. Translated, it gives CASSEWGQGAFF.

The chain joins TRBV10-3 to TRBJ2-7; weak D call: TRBD1 (6 bases). CDR3 length equals 13 residues. Germline values: CDR1 ENHRY, CDR2 SYGVKD. Deletions cut 6 bases from V and 3 bases from J, with 12 bases between. DNA for the CDR3: TGTGCCATCAGCACGACAGGAAACTACGAGCAGTACTTC. Translated, it gives CAISTTGNYEQYF.

V and J are TRBV7-9 and TRBJ2-1; D gene unclear. There are 16 residues in the CDR3. V was clipped by 1 base and J by 0 bases, with 10 bases between them. Per germline, CDR1 SEHNR and CDR2 FQNEAQ (reference sequence). The CDR3, as DNA: TGTGCCAGCAGCTTAGTTCGGAGAGCCTCCTACAATGAGCAGTTCTTC. Protein product: CASSLVRRASYNEQFF.

This clone was detected only once. The rearrangement uses TRBV11-2 and TRBJ1-4, with 10 bases aligning to TRBD1. Germline CDR1 and CDR2: SGHAT and FQNNGV. V shed 6 bases, J shed 2 bases, and the junction held 6 bases outside the gene matches. The CDR3 spans 16 residues. The chain's CDR3 is CASRQDRGRTNEKLFF. The DNA for the CDR3 is TGTGCCAGCAGGCAAGACAGGGGGCGGACTAATGAAAAACTGTTTTTT. Supplemented by reference TRBV11-2 and TRBJ1-4, the full variable domain reads EAGVAQSPRYKIIEKRQSVAFWCNPISGHATLYWYQQILGQGPKLLIQFQNNGVVDDSQLPKDRFSAERLKGVDSTLKIQPAKLEDSAVYLCASRQDRGRTNEKLFFGSGTQLSVL.

The chain uses TRBV5-5 and TRBJ2-3, with D maybe TRBD2 (5 bases). Germline lookup yields CDR1 SGHKS and CDR2 YYEKEE (reference sequence). V gave up 4 bases and J gave up 6 bases, with 12 bases separating them. The CDR3 consists of 13 residues. The CDR3 reads CASSDFLADTQYF. In DNA, the CDR3 is TGTGCCAGCAGCGATTTCTTAGCGGATACGCAGTATTTT.

V gene TRBV6-1 combines with J gene TRBJ2-7; the match to TRBD2 covers 8 bases. This CDR3 has 15 amino acids. The junction had 6 bases not matched to a gene; V was cut back by 4 bases and J by 1 base. The germline V gene encodes CDR1 MNHNS and CDR2 SASEGT. The CDR3 nucleotides read TGTGCCAGCAGTGGCCCGGGGGGGCGGTCCTACGAGCAGTACTTC. Protein sequence: CASSGPGGRSYEQYF.

The chain couples TRBV25-1 to TRBJ2-5; the D is unclear. The CDR3 covers 16 residues. Trimming cost V 4 bases and J 2 bases, with 17 bases left between them. CDR1 and CDR2 (germline): MGHDK, SYGVNS. CDR3 in amino acids: CASSAPSLDPQETQYF. As DNA, the CDR3 is TGTGCCAGCAGTGCCCCATCCCTGGATCCACAAGAGACCCAGTACTTC.

The chain links TRBV19 to TRBJ2-3; 9 bases match TRBD2. Per the germline V gene, CDR1 is LNHDA and CDR2 is SQIVND (reference sequence). This CDR3 is 19 amino acids long. Trimming took 0 bases from V and 4 from J; bases not matched to a gene: 14. The CDR3: CASSIDVGGWLAGPDTQYF. Written as DNA, the CDR3 is TGTGCCAGTAGTATAGATGTGGGGGGTTGGCTAGCGGGACCAGATACGCAGTATTTT.

The V and J genes are TRBV28 and TRBJ2-6, with a tentative D call TRBD2 (5 bases). The CDR3 runs 16 residues. In germline, CDR1 is MDHEN, CDR2 SYDVKM. V shed 3 bases and J shed 0 bases, with 9 bases lying between them. The CDR3 DNA reads as TGTGCCAGCAGTTTTTTCGGGGTCTCTGGGGCCAACGTCCTGACTTTC. It encodes CASSFFGVSGANVLTF.

The J gene is TRBJ2-5, the V gene TRBV6-5, with 8 bases identical to TRBD1. CDR1 and CDR2 (germline): MNHEY, SVGAGI. V was clipped by 5 bases and J by 4 bases; unmatched bases: 6. The CDR3 is 14 amino acids. DNA for the CDR3: TGTGCCAGCAGTCATCGTGACAGGGGAGAGACCCAGTACTTC. Translating gives CASSHRDRGETQYF.

The rearrangement links TRBV11-2 to TRBJ2-5; 8 nucleotides agree with TRBD1. V shed 5 bases, J shed 4 bases, and the junction held 9 bases outside the gene matches. The CDR3 runs 15 residues. CDR1 is SGHAT and CDR2 is FQNNGV in the germline V gene. The CDR3 region is CASSRRDRWAETQYF. CDR3 coding DNA: TGTGCCAGCAGCCGTAGGGACAGGTGGGCAGAGACCCAGTACTTC.

The V gene is TRBV27, the J gene TRBJ2-1; TRBD2 agrees at 9 bases. This CDR3 region has 13 residues. The germline gives CDR1 MNHEY, CDR2 SMNVEV (reference sequence). The V and J ends lost 8 bases and 5 bases, in that order; junction bases with no gene match: 4. Here the CDR3 reads CASQGLAHNEQFF. For the CDR3, the DNA is TGTGCCAGCCAGGGACTAGCCCACAATGAGCAGTTCTTC.

CDR3 bases: TGTGCCAGCAGTTACTCTACGGGGTTTGGAAACACCATATATTTT. Its translation: CASSYSTGFGNTIYF. This chain uses TRBV6-5 with TRBJ1-3; unclear D gene. The V end lost 0 bases, the J end lost 3 bases, and 9 bases lay between the germline ends. The CDR3 consists of 15 residues. Germline V CDR1 and CDR2: MNHEY, SVGAGI.

This chain links TRBV10-1 with TRBJ2-3; 10 nucleotides align to TRBD1. Trimming at V came to 6 bases and at J to 4 bases, leaving 13 bases not matched to a gene. Germline CDR1 WNHNN, CDR2 SYGVQD (reference sequence). The CDR3 has 17 residues. CDR3 sequence (DNA): TGCGCCAGCAGCACCACCCTCCCTGGACAGGGGGCAGATACGCAGTATTTT. This sequence encodes CASSTTLPGQGADTQYF.

The chain employs TRBV5-1 and TRBJ2-2; the D gene is possibly TRBD1 (9 bases). CDR1 and CDR2 (germline): SGHRS, YFSETQ. The germline V and J ends were trimmed by 3 bases and 0 bases, with 24 bases remaining between them. There are 20 residues in the CDR3. In nucleotides, the CDR3 is TGCGCCAGCAGCTCGGGACAGGGTAGGCTAGCGGGTTCGAACACCGGGGAGCTGTTTTTT. Translating gives CASSSGQGRLAGSNTGELFF.

J is TRBJ2-7 and V is TRBV2; the match to TRBD2 covers 7 bases. Germline CDR1 and CDR2: SNHLY and FYNNEI. V was pared by 4 bases and J by 4 bases, with 4 bases of the junction left unmatched. The CDR3 contains 13 residues. The CDR3 reads CASSGLADYEQYF. CDR3 DNA sequence: TGTGCCAGCAGTGGGCTAGCGGATTACGAGCAGTACTTC.

V is TRBV4-1 and J is TRBJ2-7; TRBD2 matches at 11 bases. The CDR3 length is 16 residues. V lost 3 bases, J lost 3 bases, and 7 bases stayed unmatched. Germline V gene sequence: CDR1 MGHRA, CDR2 YSYEKL. This CDR3 reads CASSHTSGSRSYEQYF. In DNA, the CDR3 is TGCGCCAGCAGCCACACTAGCGGGAGTCGGAGCTACGAGCAGTACTTC.

This chain links TRBV2 with TRBJ2-2; 11 positions agree with TRBD2. V gave up 6 bases and J gave up 5 bases; unmatched junction bases: 5. This CDR3 comprises 15 residues. The germline CDR1 and CDR2 sequences are SNHLY and FYNNEI. CDR3 residues: CASSSIAGGTGELFF. The CDR3 bases are TGTGCCAGCAGCTCTATAGCGGGAGGGACCGGGGAGCTGTTTTTT.

The chain links TRBV5-1 to TRBJ2-5, with D perhaps TRBD1 (6 bases). Trimming took off 1 base at V and 5 bases at J, with 12 bases between the two ends. The V gene's germline CDR1 is SGHRS and CDR2 YFSETQ. CDR3 length: 14 residues. CDR3 sequence reads: CASSLTGLGETQYF. The CDR3 nucleotides read TGCGCCAGCAGCTTGACAGGGCTGGGGGAGACCCAGTACTTC. The full variable domain, in which reference TRBV5-1 and TRBJ2-5 provide the parts outside the CDR3, is KAGVTQTPRYLIKTRGQQVTLSCSPISGHRSVSWYQQTPGQGLQFLFEYFSETQRNKGNFPGRFSGRQFSNSRSEMNVSTLELGDSALYLCASSLTGLGETQYFGPGTRLLVL.

This sequence joins TRBV28 and TRBJ2-6, with D possibly TRBD1 on 5 matching bases. The germline gives CDR1 MDHEN, CDR2 SYDVKM. Trimming left V 4 bases short and J 0 bases short, with 7 bases between. CDR3 length: 15 residues. CDR3 sequence (DNA): TGTGCCAGCAGTTCCGACAGCTCTGGGGCCAACGTCCTGACTTTC. It is translated as CASSSDSSGANVLTF.